Listed here are 3 T cell receptor beta chains from one sample, sequenced in a study of cytomegalovirus exposure and HLA in healthy donors. Both 60 Vbeta primers and 13 Jbeta primers went into the PCR. TCRdb keeps only in-frame clones here, not all; method: immunoSEQ multiplex PCR. The sample is made up of 150,000 to 200,000 clones, and the top ten hold 1.3% of it. Sequences were obtained from PBMCs. The receptors were sampled from a woman aged 55-69 years in good health and CMV-seronegative.

This chain links TRBV9 with TRBJ2-5, with D maybe TRBD2 (6 bases). Germline assignment: CDR1 SGDLS and CDR2 YYNGEE. V was pared by 2 bases and J by 2 bases, with 16 bases between. The CDR3 has 16 amino acids. CDR3 sequence (DNA): TGTGCCAGCAGCGTTGCAAGTCTAGCGACACAAGAGACCCAGTACTTC. Encoded protein: CASSVASLATQETQYF.

This chain uses TRBV7-3 with TRBJ2-2, with unresolved D. This CDR3 region has 13 residues. Germline lookup yields CDR1 SGHTA and CDR2 FQGTGA. The V and J ends lost 1 base and 6 bases respectively, with 6 bases between them. CDR3 DNA sequence: TGTGCCAGCAGCTTAAACCGGGCCGGGGAGCTGTTTTTT. It translates to CASSLNRAGELFF.

This chain connects TRBV19 to TRBJ2-1; 8 bases are a match to TRBD1. Trimming cost V 3 bases and J 6 bases; bases outside gene matches: 13. This CDR3 region has 17 residues. Germline V gives CDR1 LNHDA, CDR2 SQIVND (reference sequence). Written as DNA, the CDR3 is TGTGCCAGTAGTATCCCGGCCCGGACAGGGAGGCTCAATGAGCAGTTCTTC. This codes for CASSIPARTGRLNEQFF.